This passage covers 28 T cell receptor beta chains from one sample sequenced in a study of cytomegalovirus exposure and HLA in healthy donors. A multiplex PCR was run with 60 Vbeta primers and 13 Jbeta primers. Clones were read by immunoSEQ multiplex PCR, and TCRdb kept only the in-frame ones, dropping some. The sample consists of roughly 150,000 clones, roughly 79% of them appearing once. The specimen sequenced was PBMCs. All receptors come from a man aged 35-49 years in good health and CMV-seronegative.

The V and J genes are TRBV28 and TRBJ1-2, with D hard to call. The CDR3 contains 15 residues. Germline V gene lookup returns CDR1 MDHEN and CDR2 SYDVKM. V lost 9 bases and J 7 bases, leaving 24 bases between the germline ends. This CDR3 reads CASLSNPSGGLGYTF. In nucleotides, the CDR3 is TGTGCCAGTCTCTCCAACCCCTCAGGTGGTCTTGGCTACACCTTC.

The CDR3 spells CASSGDRDTEAFF. CDR3 in DNA: TGTGCCAGCTCCGGGGACAGGGACACTGAAGCTTTCTTT. The chain employs TRBV18 and TRBJ1-1, with 9 bases identical to TRBD1. The CDR3 is 13 residues long. V shed 6 bases and J 3 bases; nucleotides not matched to a gene: 2. The germline V gene has CDR1 KGHSH and CDR2 LQKENI.

A few counts support this clone. The chain carries TRBV30 and TRBJ1-1; D call uncertain. CDR1 and CDR2 (germline): GTSNPN, SVGIG (reference sequence). Trimming pared 4 bases from V and 0 bases from J, leaving 6 bases between. The CDR3 runs 12 residues. DNA of the CDR3: TGTGCCTGGATGCGGGTGAACACTGAAGCTTTCTTT. It codes for CAWMRVNTEAFF.

This clone was detected once. In nucleotides, the CDR3 is TGCAGCGTTCGGGGGGGTAGAACTGAAGCTTTCTTT. Protein sequence: CSVRGGRTEAFF. The chain combines TRBV29-1 with TRBJ1-1; maybe TRBD1 (5 bases). The ends were cut back, 5 bases at V and 5 bases at J, with 12 bases in the middle. CDR1 SQVTM and CDR2 ANQGSEA come from the germline V gene. The CDR3 loop spans 12 amino acids.

V usage is TRBV5-1 and J usage is TRBJ2-7, with 7 bases that match TRBD2. CDR1 is SGHRS, CDR2 YFSETQ, per germline. Trimming removed 4 bases from V and 0 bases from J; junction bases left unmatched: 16. The CDR3 sequence is 18 residues long. The CDR3 here is CASSPREGIYVFSYEQYF. The CDR3, as DNA: TGCGCCAGCAGCCCAAGGGAGGGGATCTACGTTTTCTCCTACGAGCAGTACTTC.

This clone was detected a few times. V usage is TRBV5-1 and J usage is TRBJ1-3, with D unclear. The V and J ends lost 0 bases and 0 bases respectively, with 10 bases between them. This CDR3 is 16 amino acids long. Germline assignment: CDR1 SGHRS and CDR2 YFSETQ. CDR3 bases: TGCGCCAGCAGCTTGGCCACCGGGGACTCTGGAAACACCATATATTTT. Protein product: CASSLATGDSGNTIYF.

The V and J genes are TRBV28 and TRBJ2-7; TRBD2 matches at 11 bases. Looked up from germline, CDR1 is MDHEN and CDR2 is SYDVKM. The J segment lost 0 bases and the V segment lost 4 bases, leaving 2 bases of the junction unmatched. This CDR3 contains 15 residues. The CDR3 DNA reads TGTGCCAGCAGTTCCGGGACTAGCGGCTCCTACGAGCAGTACGTC. This encodes CASSSGTSGSYEQYV.

The chain employs TRBV30 and TRBJ2-2; 11 positions agree with TRBD2. Looked up from germline, CDR1 is GTSNPN and CDR2 is SVGIG (reference sequence). The CDR3 sequence is 18 residues long. V dropped 0 bases and J dropped 1; count of bases not matched to a gene: 7. The CDR3 DNA reads as TGTGCCTGGAGTGTACGTTCTAGCGGGAGGAGGAACACCGGGGAGCTGTTTTTT. Protein: CAWSVRSSGRRNTGELFF.

Concerning this clone: The identical CDR3 is also encoded by other nucleotide sequences in the sample. The chain recombines TRBV5-4 with TRBJ2-3; tentatively, D is TRBD2 (6 bases). Trimming took off 4 bases at V and 0 bases at J, with 15 bases between the two ends. Germline V lookup: CDR1 SGHNT, CDR2 YYREEE (reference sequence). There are 16 residues in the CDR3. CDR3 residues: CASSQDQRASTDTQYF. The CDR3, as DNA: TGTGCCAGCAGCCAAGACCAGCGGGCTAGCACAGATACGCAGTATTTT.

The CDR3 region is CASTKDGREQETQYF. The CDR3, as DNA: TGTGCCAGCACCAAGGACGGACGGGAACAAGAGACCCAGTACTTC. This sequence joins TRBV7-2 and TRBJ2-5, with a weak D call TRBD2 (5 bases). Trimming removed 7 bases at V and 2 bases at J, with 17 bases between. This CDR3 is built from 15 residues. Germline values: CDR1 SGHTA, CDR2 FQGNSA.

V gene TRBV18 combines with J gene TRBJ2-7; possible D gene TRBD1, 6 bases. Germline V gene sequence: CDR1 KGHSH, CDR2 LQKENI. This CDR3 has 15 amino acids. The V end was cut by 2 bases, the J end by 2 bases, with 13 bases between. CDR3 DNA: TGTGCCAGCTCACCAGGAGCTGGACAGACCTACGAGCAGTACTTC. Translation: CASSPGAGQTYEQYF.

V and J are TRBV5-4 and TRBJ1-2; weak D call: TRBD1 (6 bases). V gave up 4 bases and J gave up 4 bases, with 17 bases separating them. The CDR3 spans 15 residues. CDR1 is SGHNT, CDR2 YYREEE, per germline (reference sequence). CDR3: CASSPGQYITYGYTF. The CDR3 DNA reads as TGTGCCAGCAGCCCCGGACAGTACATCACCTATGGCTACACCTTC.

The rearrangement links TRBV12-5 to TRBJ1-3; D remains ambiguous. This CDR3 is 13 amino acids long. Germline loops: CDR1 LGHNT, CDR2 FRNRAP. Trimming removed 6 bases at V and 2 bases at J, with 8 bases between. CDR3 bases: TGTGCTAGTGGACCTGGAGCTGGAAACACCATATATTTT. Translating gives CASGPGAGNTIYF.

This chain connects TRBV5-1 to TRBJ2-3; D may be TRBD2 (6 bases). Germline V gene data show CDR1 as SGHRS and CDR2 as YFSETQ. CDR3 size: 14 residues. V was pared by 5 bases and J by 3 bases, with 13 bases between. The CDR3 nucleotides read TGCGCCAGCAGTCCCATTGCGGGAACAGATACGCAGTATTTT. This translates into CASSPIAGTDTQYF.

This clone was detected a few times. The genes are TRBV7-9 and TRBJ2-7, with 8 positions matching TRBD2. CDR3 length: 15 residues. Germline CDR1 is SEHNR and CDR2 is FQNEAQ (reference sequence). With V trimmed by 4 bases and J by 5 bases, 10 bases remained unmatched. CDR3 sequence: CASSSEGLVYHEQYV. CDR3 nucleotide sequence: TGTGCCAGCAGCTCCGAGGGACTAGTTTACCACGAGCAGTACGTC.

This clone was recorded only once. V is TRBV5-4 and J is TRBJ2-5, with TRBD2 matching 11 bases. The CDR3 loop spans 16 amino acids. Germline CDR1 SGHNT, CDR2 YYREEE (reference sequence). After removal of 4 bases from V and 1 base from J, the junction contained 6 bases not matched to a gene. The CDR3 sequence is CASSRGTSGRQETQYF. The CDR3 coding sequence is TGTGCCAGCAGCCGTGGGACTAGCGGTCGCCAAGAGACCCAGTACTTC.

CDR3 sequence (DNA): TGTGCCAGCAGTCCTACAGGGGTTCGGATCGAGACCCAGTACTTC. It codes for CASSPTGVRIETQYF. The chain employs TRBV25-1 and TRBJ2-5, with TRBD1 identical over 7 bases. This CDR3 is built from 15 residues. Germline V CDR1 and CDR2: MGHDK, SYGVNS. J gave up 5 bases and V 5 bases, and 11 bases lay outside the gene matches.

The chain recombines TRBV2 with TRBJ2-1; 10 bases are shared with TRBD2. Germline V gene lookup returns CDR1 SNHLY and CDR2 FYNNEI. V trimming: 1 base; J trimming: 4 bases; junction bases outside the gene matches: 7. The CDR3 extends over 17 amino acids. The CDR3 is CASSEGIAGGPYNEQFF. The CDR3 nucleotides read TGTGCCAGCAGTGAAGGGATAGCGGGAGGTCCATACAATGAGCAGTTCTTC.

The chain couples TRBV10-2 to TRBJ2-3, with D maybe TRBD2 (6 bases). CDR3 length equals 12 residues. Germline V CDR1 and CDR2: WSHSY, SAAADI. V lost 8 bases and J lost 4, with 10 bases in between. The CDR3 nucleotides read TGCGCCAGCGGAGGAGGGGCAGATACGCAGTATTTT. Its protein product is CASGGGADTQYF.

The CDR3 reads CASSLPGFRGYTF. The CDR3, as DNA: TGTGCCAGCAGTTTACCAGGGTTCCGTGGCTACACCTTC. The rearrangement links TRBV27 to TRBJ1-2, with a weak D call TRBD1 (5 bases). The CDR3 spans 13 residues. Germline V gene data show CDR1 as MNHEY and CDR2 as SMNVEV (reference sequence). With 2 bases removed from V and 7 bases from J, the gap between germline ends came to 11 bases.

The CDR3 sequence: CASYPELTYNEQFF. The CDR3 nucleotides read TGTGCCAGTTACCCGGAGCTTACCTACAATGAGCAGTTCTTC. This chain links TRBV6-1 with TRBJ2-1; D uncertain. The germline V and J ends were trimmed by 9 bases and 2 bases, with 14 bases remaining between them. The CDR3 sequence is 14 residues long. The germline V gene encodes CDR1 MNHNS and CDR2 SASEGT.

Notes on this clone: The identical CDR3 is also encoded by other nucleotide sequences in the sample. The rearrangement joins TRBV7-9 to TRBJ2-7, with D perhaps TRBD1 (6 bases). CDR1 and CDR2 from the germline V gene are SEHNR and FQNEAQ (reference sequence). The germline V and J ends were trimmed by 1 base and 2 bases, with 9 bases remaining between them. The CDR3 has 14 residues. CDR3 region: CASSLGQAAYEQYF. DNA for the CDR3: TGTGCCAGCAGCTTAGGACAGGCCGCCTACGAGCAGTACTTC.

The V and J genes are TRBV28 and TRBJ1-2, with a possible D match to TRBD1 (5 bases). The V end was cut by 8 bases, the J end by 8 bases, with 18 bases between. CDR1 and CDR2 from the germline V gene are MDHEN and SYDVKM. This CDR3 has 13 residues. The chain's CDR3 is CASSRGAAGGYTF. The CDR3 nucleotides are TGTGCCAGCTCTCGTGGGGCGGCCGGGGGCTACACCTTC.

The genes are TRBV29-1 and TRBJ1-1, with D perhaps matching TRBD1 (5 bases). CDR1 and CDR2 (germline): SQVTM, ANQGSEA. The CDR3 is 15 amino acids. Trimming pared 0 bases from V and 5 bases from J, leaving 16 bases between. The CDR3: CSVEDPQGGETEAFF. DNA for the CDR3: TGCAGCGTTGAAGATCCCCAGGGAGGAGAGACTGAAGCTTTCTTT.

The V and J genes are TRBV27 and TRBJ1-2; weak D call: TRBD1 (6 bases). The V gene lost 5 bases and the J gene lost 5 bases, with 9 bases spanning the gap. The germline V gene encodes CDR1 MNHEY and CDR2 SMNVEV (reference sequence). The CDR3 contains 12 residues. CDR3 sequence: CASSKTGYGYTF. The CDR3 DNA reads TGTGCCAGCAGTAAAACAGGGTATGGCTACACCTTC.

The genes are TRBV28 and TRBJ1-2; D uncertain. Looked up from germline, CDR1 is MDHEN and CDR2 is SYDVKM. With 4 bases removed from V and 1 base from J, the gap between germline ends came to 4 bases. The CDR3 loop spans 12 amino acids. CDR3 residues: CASSSGNYGYTF. The CDR3 nucleotides read TGTGCCAGCAGTTCCGGTAACTATGGCTACACCTTC.

This clone was found a few times. The V gene is TRBV27, the J gene TRBJ2-3; possibly TRBD2 for D (6 bases). V was trimmed by 2 bases and J by 6 bases, leaving 6 bases between them. This CDR3 has 12 residues. CDR1 and CDR2 (germline): MNHEY, SMNVEV (reference sequence). The CDR3 region has the DNA TGTGCCAGCAGTTTAGGGGGGGATACGCAGTATTTT. Protein: CASSLGGDTQYF.

This clone occurred once. This chain joins TRBV6-5 and TRBJ1-2; maybe TRBD1 (5 bases). Germline CDR1 MNHEY, CDR2 SVGAGI. The CDR3 extends over 14 amino acids. Trimming took off 0 bases at V and 6 bases at J, with 11 bases between the two ends. DNA for the CDR3: TGTGCCAGCAGTTACTCGGGGGGAATAGATGGCTACACCTTC. Amino acid sequence: CASSYSGGIDGYTF.